One sample yielded the 23 T cell receptor beta chains listed below, sequenced in a study of T cells in localized non-small cell lung cancer. TCRdb's table, derived via immunoSEQ multiplex PCR, lists solely in-frame clones and lacks some. This table has over 25,000 clones, roughly 91% appearing once. Sequences were derived from peripheral blood, sampled before any cancer treatment. The receptors were gathered from a woman between 35 and 75 years old with stage I lung adenocarcinoma.

The chain recombines TRBV6-6 with TRBJ1-5; weak D call: TRBD1 (6 bases). The germline gives CDR1 MNHNY, CDR2 SVGAGI (reference sequence). CDR3 length equals 14 residues. The V end was cut by 6 bases, the J end by 6 bases, with 15 bases between. In DNA form, the CDR3 reads TGTGCCAGCAGCCGCGACAGAGGGGGTCAGCCCCAGCATTTT. Protein product: CASSRDRGGQPQHF.

The gene calls are TRBV2 and TRBJ1-2; 10 bases are a match to TRBD1. CDR1 SNHLY and CDR2 FYNNEI come from the germline V gene. This CDR3 has 16 amino acids. V lost 5 bases to trimming and J lost 7 bases; unmatched junction nucleotides: 13. CDR3 nucleotides: TGTGCCAGCAGTTTAGTATCCGGGACAGGGGTGTTTGGCTACACCTTC. Translation gives CASSLVSGTGVFGYTF.

V usage is TRBV29-1 and J usage is TRBJ1-1; D is undetermined. The germline CDR1 and CDR2 sequences are SQVTM and ANQGSEA. CDR3 length: 13 residues. V lost 3 bases to trimming and J lost 0 bases, with 8 bases between them. CDR3 residues: CSVDPSMNTEAFF. DNA of the CDR3: TGCAGCGTTGATCCGTCTATGAACACTGAAGCTTTCTTT.

This rearrangement joins TRBV29-1 to TRBJ1-1; weak D call: TRBD1 (6 bases). The CDR3 has 15 amino acids. In germline, CDR1 is SQVTM, CDR2 ANQGSEA. V dropped 7 bases and J dropped 1 base, with 19 bases sitting between them. The CDR3 protein is CSGRLDGRGNTEAFF. CDR3 nucleotides: TGCAGCGGCCGGTTGGACGGCAGGGGGAACACTGAAGCTTTCTTT.

This clone was seen only once. The chain links TRBV6-6 to TRBJ1-4; no definite D call. Germline V gives CDR1 MNHNY, CDR2 SVGAGI (reference sequence). V lost 6 bases to trimming and J lost 7 bases, with 12 bases between them. This CDR3 region has 13 residues. The CDR3 protein is CASSRRTGEKLFF. CDR3 bases: TGTGCCAGCAGCCGCCGGACGGGTGAAAAACTGTTTTTT.

The V call is TRBV5-1, the J call TRBJ1-6, with D unresolved. The CDR3 totals 13 residues. Trimming left V 5 bases short and J 9 bases short, with 12 bases between. CDR1 is SGHRS, CDR2 YFSETQ, per germline. CDR3 coding DNA: TGCGCCAGCAGTCTTGTAGAGGTTTCACCCCTCCACTTT. Amino acids: CASSLVEVSPLHF.

Only a few counts were recorded for this clone. The rearrangement joins TRBV2 to TRBJ1-1; D ambiguous. This CDR3 is 12 amino acids long. Trimming removed 4 bases at V and 0 bases at J, with 3 bases between. CDR1 and CDR2 (germline): SNHLY, FYNNEI. The CDR3 region has the DNA TGTGCCAGCAGTGTGATGAACACTGAAGCTTTCTTT. Residues: CASSVMNTEAFF.

This clone was observed a few times. CDR3 bases: TGTGCCAGCAGTAACGGACACAACACAGATACGCAGTATTTT. Residues: CASSNGHNTDTQYF. V usage is TRBV7-2 and J usage is TRBJ2-3; D perhaps matches TRBD1 (5 bases). Looked up from germline, CDR1 is SGHTA and CDR2 is FQGNSA. The germline V and J ends were trimmed by 6 bases and 2 bases, with 12 bases remaining between them. The length of the CDR3 is 14 residues.

V is TRBV28 and J is TRBJ1-6; D is uncertain. Trimming left V 2 bases short and J 7 bases short, with 9 bases between. The CDR3 contains 14 residues. CDR1 MDHEN and CDR2 SYDVKM come from the germline V gene. The CDR3 nucleotides are TGTGCCAGCAGTTTAGGAAGGAGCAATTCACCCCTCCACTTT. Translated, it gives CASSLGRSNSPLHF.

This clone came up once. V is TRBV28 and J is TRBJ1-4; no reliable D call. Trimming pared 2 bases from V and 4 bases from J, leaving 11 bases between. This CDR3 region has 15 residues. The germline V gene encodes CDR1 MDHEN and CDR2 SYDVKM. The CDR3 loop reads CASSLEVGVNEKLFF. Written as DNA, the CDR3 is TGTGCCAGCAGTTTAGAGGTTGGGGTTAATGAAAAACTGTTTTTT.

This chain joins TRBV29-1 and TRBJ1-1; D uncertain. This CDR3 contains 13 residues. Germline CDR1 is SQVTM and CDR2 is ANQGSEA. Trimming shortened V by 4 bases and J by 3 bases, and 12 bases separated the two germline ends. The CDR3 DNA is TGCAGCGTTGCCTTAGGAGGTGACACTGAAGCTTTCTTT. Residues: CSVALGGDTEAFF.

The chain combines TRBV21-1 with TRBJ1-4. TRBV21-1 corresponds to a pseudogene. The CDR3 is 18 amino acids. CDR3 loop: CASSEPREGMETNEKLFF. DNA for the CDR3: TGTGCCAGCAGCGAACCACGAGAGGGGATGGAAACTAATGAAAAACTGTTTTTT.

V usage is TRBV4-1 and J usage is TRBJ1-1; a possible D gene is TRBD1 (6 bases). The V gene's germline CDR1 is MGHRA and CDR2 YSYEKL. Trimming pared 2 bases from V and 5 bases from J, leaving 12 bases between. This CDR3 contains 14 residues. The CDR3 spells CASSQRTQGTEAFF. The CDR3 DNA reads as TGCGCCAGCAGCCAAAGGACTCAGGGGACTGAAGCTTTCTTT.

This chain uses TRBV7-9 with TRBJ2-1, with D possibly TRBD2 on 6 matching bases. In germline, CDR1 is SEHNR, CDR2 FQNEAQ (reference sequence). The CDR3 is 14 amino acids. The ends were cut back, 1 base at V and 10 bases at J, with 14 bases in the middle. In DNA, the CDR3 is TGTGCCAGCAGCTTAGGGGCGGGGAAAAGGGAGCAGTTCTTC. Amino acid sequence: CASSLGAGKREQFF.

This chain joins TRBV9 and TRBJ2-2; D may be TRBD1 (6 bases). The CDR3 runs to 14 residues. Germline-derived CDR1 and CDR2 are SGDLS and YYNGEE. V lost 0 bases, J lost 5 bases, and 8 bases lay in between. The CDR3 is CASSVARGTGELFF. In DNA form, the CDR3 reads TGTGCCAGCAGCGTAGCGAGGGGGACCGGGGAGCTGTTTTTT.

The chain combines TRBV27 with TRBJ1-3; 8 positions match TRBD1. Looked up from germline, CDR1 is MNHEY and CDR2 is SMNVEV (reference sequence). The J segment lost 4 bases and the V segment lost 5 bases, leaving 7 bases of the junction unmatched. The length of the CDR3 is 15 residues. The CDR3 DNA reads as TGTGCCAGCAGTCTTCGACAGGGGAACGGAAACACCATATATTTT. Translating gives CASSLRQGNGNTIYF.

J is TRBJ1-6 and V is TRBV4-3; the match to TRBD1 covers 8 bases. Germline CDR1 reads LGHNA; CDR2 reads YSLEER. CDR3 size: 16 residues. Unmatched junction bases numbered 8, after V lost 4 bases and J lost 6 bases. CDR3 in DNA: TGCGCCAGCAGCCCTCAATCGGACAGGGTTAATTCACCCCTCCACTTT. Translation: CASSPQSDRVNSPLHF.

The CDR3 loop reads CASSPGRANTGELFF. The CDR3 coding sequence is TGTGCCAGCAGCCCAGGCAGGGCGAACACCGGGGAGCTGTTTTTT. The genes are TRBV7-2 and TRBJ2-2, with D maybe TRBD1 (5 bases). CDR1 and CDR2 (germline): SGHTA, FQGNSA. Trimming stripped 5 bases from V and 0 bases from J, with 10 bases between. This CDR3 is 15 amino acids long.

Only one count was recorded for this clone. In DNA form, the CDR3 reads TGTGCCAGCAGCGTAGAGTTCGACACTGAAGCTTTCTTT. Its protein product is CASSVEFDTEAFF. The rearrangement joins TRBV9 to TRBJ1-1, with D hard to call. Trimming shortened V by 0 bases and J by 3 bases, and 6 bases separated the two germline ends. From germline, CDR1 is SGDLS and CDR2 YYNGEE. The CDR3 is 13 residues long.

This chain uses TRBV5-1 with TRBJ2-1; 9 bases are shared with TRBD1. The V segment lost 4 bases and the J segment 7 bases; nucleotides outside the gene matches: 12. Germline CDR1 reads SGHRS; CDR2 reads YFSETQ. CDR3 length: 16 amino acids. In DNA form, the CDR3 reads TGCGCCAGCAGCCAAGACTCCGGGACAGGGAGGAATGAGCAGTTCTTC. Translated, it gives CASSQDSGTGRNEQFF.

The chain recombines TRBV12-1 with TRBJ2-2; the table's D call of TRBD1 was not tested on the DNA. TRBV12-1 has pseudogene status. The CDR3 is 13 amino acids. CDR3 DNA: TGTGCCAGCATCAGGGGCCGGAACGGGGAGCTGTTTTTT. Residues: CASIRGRNGELFF.

This clone appeared once. The chain couples TRBV4-1 to TRBJ2-1; D might be TRBD2 (6 bases). From germline, CDR1 is MGHRA and CDR2 YSYEKL. V was clipped by 3 bases and J by 11 bases, with 17 bases between them. The CDR3 sequence is 14 residues long. As DNA, the CDR3 is TGCGCCAGCAGCCAGCACGGGAGTGTGAGGAAGCAGTTCTTC. Encoded protein: CASSQHGSVRKQFF.

This chain links TRBV5-1 with TRBJ2-3; 7 bases agree with TRBD2. CDR1 SGHRS and CDR2 YFSETQ come from the germline V gene. J gave up 1 base and V 0 bases, and 5 bases lay outside the gene matches. The CDR3 sequence is 16 residues long. The CDR3 region has the DNA TGCGCCAGCAGCTTGGCCTCGGGGGGTGGCACAGATACGCAGTATTTT. Translated: CASSLASGGGTDTQYF.